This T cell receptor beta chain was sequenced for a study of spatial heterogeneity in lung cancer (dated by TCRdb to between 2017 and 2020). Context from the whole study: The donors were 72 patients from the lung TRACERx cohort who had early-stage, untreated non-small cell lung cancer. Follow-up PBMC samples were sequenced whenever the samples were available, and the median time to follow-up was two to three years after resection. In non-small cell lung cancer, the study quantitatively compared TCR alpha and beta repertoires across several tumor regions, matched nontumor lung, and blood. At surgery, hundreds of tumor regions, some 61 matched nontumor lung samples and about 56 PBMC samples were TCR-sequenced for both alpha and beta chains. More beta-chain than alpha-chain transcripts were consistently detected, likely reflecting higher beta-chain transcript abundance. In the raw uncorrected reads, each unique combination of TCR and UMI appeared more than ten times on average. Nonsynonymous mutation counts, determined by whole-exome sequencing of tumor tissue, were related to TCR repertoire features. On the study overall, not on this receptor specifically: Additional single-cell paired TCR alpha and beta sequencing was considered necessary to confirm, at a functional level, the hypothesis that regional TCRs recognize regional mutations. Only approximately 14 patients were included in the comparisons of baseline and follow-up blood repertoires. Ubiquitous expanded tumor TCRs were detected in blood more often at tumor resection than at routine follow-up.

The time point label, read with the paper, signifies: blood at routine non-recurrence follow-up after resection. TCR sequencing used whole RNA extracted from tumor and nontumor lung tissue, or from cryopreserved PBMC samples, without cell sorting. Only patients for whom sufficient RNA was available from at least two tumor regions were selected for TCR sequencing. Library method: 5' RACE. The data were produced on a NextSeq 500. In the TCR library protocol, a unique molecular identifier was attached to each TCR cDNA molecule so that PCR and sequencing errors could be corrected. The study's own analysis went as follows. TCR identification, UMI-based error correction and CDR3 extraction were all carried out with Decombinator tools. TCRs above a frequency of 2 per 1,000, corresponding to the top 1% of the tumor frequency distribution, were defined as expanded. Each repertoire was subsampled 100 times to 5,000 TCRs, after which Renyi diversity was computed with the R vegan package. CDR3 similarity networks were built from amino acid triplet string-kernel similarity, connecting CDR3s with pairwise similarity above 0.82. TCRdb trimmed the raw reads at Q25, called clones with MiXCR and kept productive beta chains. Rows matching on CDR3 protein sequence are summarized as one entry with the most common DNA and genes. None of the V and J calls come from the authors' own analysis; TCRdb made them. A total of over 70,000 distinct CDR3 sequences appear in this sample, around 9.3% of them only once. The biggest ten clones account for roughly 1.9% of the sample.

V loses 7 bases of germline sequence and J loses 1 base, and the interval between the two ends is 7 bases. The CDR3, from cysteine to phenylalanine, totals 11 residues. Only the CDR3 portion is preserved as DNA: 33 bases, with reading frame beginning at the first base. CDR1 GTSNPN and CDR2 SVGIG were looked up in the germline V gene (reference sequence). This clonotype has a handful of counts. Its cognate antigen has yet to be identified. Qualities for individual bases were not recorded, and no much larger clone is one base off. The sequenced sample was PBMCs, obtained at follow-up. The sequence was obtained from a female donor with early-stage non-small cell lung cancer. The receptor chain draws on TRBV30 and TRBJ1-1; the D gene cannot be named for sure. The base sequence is TGTGCCTATCAAAGGAACACTGAAGCTTTCTTT. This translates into CAYQRNTEAFF.